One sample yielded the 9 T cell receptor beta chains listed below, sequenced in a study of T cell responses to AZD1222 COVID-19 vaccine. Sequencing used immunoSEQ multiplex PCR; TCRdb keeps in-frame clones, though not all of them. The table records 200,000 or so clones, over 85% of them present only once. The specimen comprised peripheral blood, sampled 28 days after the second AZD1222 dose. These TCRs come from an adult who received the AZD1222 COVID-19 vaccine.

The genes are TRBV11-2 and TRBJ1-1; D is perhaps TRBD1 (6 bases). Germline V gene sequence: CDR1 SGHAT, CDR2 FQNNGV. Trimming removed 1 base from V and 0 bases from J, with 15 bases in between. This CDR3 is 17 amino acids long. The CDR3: CASSLVGRGRMNTEAFF. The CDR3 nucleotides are TGTGCCAGCAGCTTAGTCGGACGGGGGCGGATGAACACTGAAGCTTTCTTT.

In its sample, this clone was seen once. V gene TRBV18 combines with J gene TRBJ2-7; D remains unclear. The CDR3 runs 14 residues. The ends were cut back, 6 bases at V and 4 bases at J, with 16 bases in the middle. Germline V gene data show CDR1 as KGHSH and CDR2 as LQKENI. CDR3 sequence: CASSTADGPYEQYF. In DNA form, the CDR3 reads TGTGCCAGCTCGACGGCCGACGGGCCTTACGAGCAGTACTTC.

The CDR3 is CASSQEVHPGPPLHF. The DNA of the CDR3 is TGTGCCAGCAGCCAAGAGGTTCATCCAGGGCCACCCCTCCACTTT. The chain has TRBV3-1 (or the pseudogene TRBV3-2) and TRBJ1-6; D possibly corresponds to TRBD1 (5 bases). V lost 0 bases and J lost 11, with 14 bases in between. The germline V gene has CDR1 LGHDT and CDR2 YNNKEL (reference sequence). CDR3 length: 15 amino acids.

CDR3 bases: TGTGCCACCAGCAGAGATCTTTCTGGGGGGGCCACTGAAGCTTTCTTT. It encodes CATSRDLSGGATEAFF. This rearrangement joins TRBV15 to TRBJ1-1; D is perhaps TRBD1 (6 bases). With 0 bases removed from V and 4 bases from J, the gap between germline ends came to 15 bases. The CDR3 has 16 amino acids. CDR1 is LNHNV, CDR2 YYDKDF, per germline (reference sequence).

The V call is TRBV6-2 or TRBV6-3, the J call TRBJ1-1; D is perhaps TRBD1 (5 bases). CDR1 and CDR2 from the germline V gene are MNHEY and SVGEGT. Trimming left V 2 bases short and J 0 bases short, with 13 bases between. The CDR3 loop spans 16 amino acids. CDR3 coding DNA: TGTGCCAGCAGTTACCCCGACAGCTTCATGAACACTGAAGCTTTCTTT. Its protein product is CASSYPDSFMNTEAFF.

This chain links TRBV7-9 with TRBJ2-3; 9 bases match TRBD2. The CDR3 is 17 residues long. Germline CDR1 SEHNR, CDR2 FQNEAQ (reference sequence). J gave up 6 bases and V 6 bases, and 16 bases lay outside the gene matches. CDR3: CASSQVSGSVAVDTQYF. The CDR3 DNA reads TGTGCCAGCAGTCAAGTTAGCGGGAGTGTCGCAGTGGATACGCAGTATTTT.

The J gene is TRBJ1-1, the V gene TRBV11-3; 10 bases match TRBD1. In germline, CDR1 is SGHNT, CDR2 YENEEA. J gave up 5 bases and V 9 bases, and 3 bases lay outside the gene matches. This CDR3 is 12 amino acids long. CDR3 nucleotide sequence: TGTGCCAGTGGGGGACAGGGGACTGAAGCTTTCTTT. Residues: CASGGQGTEAFF.

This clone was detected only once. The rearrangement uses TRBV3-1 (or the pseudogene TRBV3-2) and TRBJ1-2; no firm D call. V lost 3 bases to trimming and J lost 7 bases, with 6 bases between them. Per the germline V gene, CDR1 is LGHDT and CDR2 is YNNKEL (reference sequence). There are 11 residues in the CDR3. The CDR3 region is CASSHKSGYTF. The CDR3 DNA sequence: TGTGCCAGCAGCCATAAGAGTGGCTACACCTTC.

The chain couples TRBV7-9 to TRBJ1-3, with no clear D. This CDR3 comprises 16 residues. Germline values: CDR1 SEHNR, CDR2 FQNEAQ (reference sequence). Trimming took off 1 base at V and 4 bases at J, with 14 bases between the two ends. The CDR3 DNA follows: TGTGCCAGCAGCTTAGTATTGGTCCAGACAGGAAACACCATATATTTT. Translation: CASSLVLVQTGNTIYF.